This T cell receptor beta chain was identified in a study of blood T cells in healthy people across ages. Study results and limitations: The study found more naive CD4+ cells and higher diversity in long-lived than aged donors. It was held that the diversity estimates obtained from one million T cells were underestimates.

Comments on this clonotype: Its antigen is unidentified.

Per sample, a minimum of 6.5 million PBMCs were isolated. A sample-barcoded 5' primer and a J-beta primer mix were used in a second PCR of roughly 7 to 11 cycles. A tag from a template-switch adaptor with 12 random nucleotides marked each cDNA molecule. TCRdb re-called the 5' RACE reads through MiXCR, storing one row per CDR3 protein. The table includes approximately 900,000 distinct CDR3 sequences, roughly 48% detected once. The CDR3 extends over 16 amino acids. Per the germline V gene, CDR1 is MNHEY and CDR2 is SMNVEV (reference sequence). V was trimmed by 0 bases and J by 0 bases, leaving 12 bases between them.

The clonotype was recovered from a man between 25 and 39 years old in good health. The sequenced sample was blood. The chain employs TRBV27 and TRBJ2-7; unclear D gene. Written as DNA, the CDR3 is TGTGCCAGCAGTTTATCTTTCCACAGTTCCTCCTACGAGCAGTACTTC. Its protein is CASSLSFHSSSYEQYF.